This T cell receptor (beta chain) was profiled in a study of OX40 agonist ivuxolimab in advanced cancers. Study at large: Patients were given ivuxolimab, an antibody that agonizes OX40 (CD134). Across the patients, intravenous ivuxolimab was delivered every 2 weeks at 0.01 to 10 mg/kg.

The study sampled blood at baseline, cycle 4 day 1, and cycle 7 day 1. Generated by immunoSEQ multiplex PCR, the TCRdb table keeps only in-frame clones and is missing some. The table has around 50,000 clones, 75% to 90% seen once. The V and J ends lost 4 bases and 7 bases respectively, with 13 bases between them. There are 12 residues in the CDR3. CDR1 SQVTM and CDR2 ANQGSEA come from the germline V gene. The sequencing here drew on CD4+ or CD8+ T cells sorted from blood, taken in a trial of the OX40 agonist ivuxolimab. The TCR originated in an adult with an advanced solid tumor such as melanoma, head and neck, liver or kidney cancer. This chain connects TRBV29-1 to TRBJ1-1; D possibly corresponds to TRBD1 (6 bases). The DNA of the CDR3 is TGCAGCGTTGGGGGGCATAGTGGTGAAGCTTTCTTT. Translated: CSVGGHSGEAFF.